This T cell receptor beta chain originates from a study of blood T cell repertoires in COVID-19. Study in general: The United States, Italy and Spain provided the acute and convalescent COVID-19 samples.

This CDR3 spans 15 amino acids. Germline V gives CDR1 GTSNPN, CDR2 SVGIG (reference sequence). This table comes from immunoSEQ multiplex PCR, and its TCRdb copy is limited to in-frame clones, with some not included. The sample lists 39,000 or so clones, about four fifths seen once, with 10% in the top ten. The chain uses TRBV30 and TRBJ1-6; 8 positions match TRBD1. This receptor was taken from a man aged 55 to 70 in a cohort sampled during active COVID-19. The sample consisted of peripheral blood. CDR3 nucleotides: TGTGCTTTCCAGGGGGCCAGCTCCTATAATTCACCCCTCCACTTT. Encoded protein: CAFQGASSYNSPLHF.